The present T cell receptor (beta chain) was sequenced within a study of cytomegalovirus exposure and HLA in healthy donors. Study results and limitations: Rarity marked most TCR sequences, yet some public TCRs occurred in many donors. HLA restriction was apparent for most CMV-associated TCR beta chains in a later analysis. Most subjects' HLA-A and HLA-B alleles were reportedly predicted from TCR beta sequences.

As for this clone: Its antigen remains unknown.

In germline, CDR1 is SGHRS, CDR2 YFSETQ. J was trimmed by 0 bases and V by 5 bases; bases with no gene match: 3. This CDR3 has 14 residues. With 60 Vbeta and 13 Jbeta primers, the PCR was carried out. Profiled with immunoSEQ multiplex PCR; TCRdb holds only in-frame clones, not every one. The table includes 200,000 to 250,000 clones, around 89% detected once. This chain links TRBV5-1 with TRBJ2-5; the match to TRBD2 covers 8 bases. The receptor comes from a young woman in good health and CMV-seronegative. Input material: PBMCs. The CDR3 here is CASSLAGNQETQYF. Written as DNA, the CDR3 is TGCGCCAGCAGTCTAGCGGGTAACCAAGAGACCCAGTACTTC.